A selection of T cell receptor beta chains follows, all from one sample in a study of T cells in localized non-small cell lung cancer. Clones were sequenced by immunoSEQ multiplex PCR, and TCRdb holds only the in-frame ones, with some missing. Counted here are around 130,000 clones, about 89% occurring once; the ten biggest clones make up over 1.5%. The source material was peripheral blood, sampled before any cancer treatment. Receptors were obtained from a female donor older than 55 with stage I lung adenocarcinoma. Both conserved end residues are part of each CDR3. D genes are given only for firm matches. Not all rows give a size; the values are once, few, many and, for expanded clones, a class.

j_call v_call clone_size d_call cdr3_aa cdr3_nt
TRBJ2-7 TRBV7-7 once TRBD1 CASSSTGGYEQYF TGTGCCAGCAGCTCTACAGGGGGCTACGAGCAGTACTTC
TRBJ2-5 TRBV6-5 once - CASLLGETQYF TGTGCCAGCCTCTTGGGAGAGACCCAGTACTTC
TRBJ2-1 TRBV18 - TRBD2 CASSPILAGGGVEQFF TGTGCCAGCTCCCCTATACTAGCGGGGGGAGGCGTTGAGCAGTTCTTC
TRBJ1-3 TRBV7-2 once - CASSLVGGSGNTIYF TGTGCCAGCAGCTTAGTGGGGGGGTCTGGAAACACCATATATTTT
TRBJ2-3 TRBV15 once - CATSLRTLSTDTQYF TGTGCCACCAGCCTCAGGACACTTAGCACAGATACGCAGTATTTT
TRBJ2-7 TRBV5-1 - TRBD1 CASSLVGQGPMEQYF TGCGCCAGCAGCTTGGTCGGACAGGGCCCTATGGAGCAGTACTTC
TRBJ2-5 TRBV10-2 - TRBD1 CASSEGPWTGRQETQYF TGCGCCAGCAGTGAAGGCCCATGGACAGGTAGACAAGAGACCCAGTACTTC
TRBJ2-7 TRBV7-8 once TRBD2 CASSLARGSEQYF TGTGCCAGCAGCTTAGCGCGGGGGTCCGAGCAGTACTTC
TRBJ2-7 TRBV6-4 - - CASSPQAGGEQYF TGTGCCAGCAGCCCCCAGGCAGGTGGGGAGCAGTACTTC
TRBJ2-5 TRBV5-1 few - CASSGEGPRPNF TGCGCCAGCAGTGGAGAAGGGCCCCGTCCCAACTTC
TRBJ2-2 TRBV7-6 few - CASSPSVGELFF TGTGCCAGCAGCCCTTCGGTGGGGGAGCTGTTTTTT
TRBJ1-1 TRBV2 - - CASSVEGFISEAFF TGTGCCAGCAGTGTAGAGGGATTCATCTCTGAAGCTTTCTTT
TRBJ2-2 TRBV19 - - CASTTLGLWELFF TGTGCCAGTACCACCTTGGGGCTCTGGGAGCTGTTTTTT
TRBJ2-2 TRBV27 - - CASSLSTGIAGELFF TGTGCCAGCAGTTTATCCACAGGTATCGCCGGGGAGCTGTTTTTT
TRBJ1-5 TRBV6-5 few - CASNRVYSNQPQHF TGTGCCAGCAACCGTGTCTATAGCAATCAGCCCCAGCATTTT
TRBJ2-1 TRBV28 few - CATTDPRGTEDEQFF TGTGCCACCACTGACCCTAGGGGTACCGAGGATGAGCAGTTCTTC
TRBJ2-1 TRBV6-1 - - CASSRASSSYNEQFF TGTGCCAGCAGTCGAGCGAGTAGCTCCTACAATGAGCAGTTCTTC
TRBJ2-3 TRBV5-1 - TRBD2 CASKNLPGGVTDTQYF TGCGCCAGCAAAAACCTTCCCGGGGGGGTCACAGATACGCAGTATTTT
TRBJ1-3 TRBV27 - - CASRPLLGNTIYF TGTGCCAGCAGACCACTTTTAGGAAACACCATATATTTT
TRBJ2-1 TRBV28 - TRBD2 CASTRVASGRRDEQFF TGTGCCAGCACCCGGGTGGCTAGCGGGAGGAGGGATGAGCAGTTCTTC
TRBJ2-3 TRBV5-4 - TRBD2 CASSLPGLAGGHSTDTQYF TGTGCCAGCAGCTTACCGGGACTAGCGGGAGGGCACAGCACAGATACGCAGTATTTT
TRBJ1-2 TRBV27 - - CASRTGTSSRINYGYTF TGTGCCAGCAGAACCGGGACCTCATCTAGGATTAACTATGGCTACACCTTC
TRBJ2-1 TRBV7-3 - - CASSSQTLLGSSYNEQFF TGTGCCAGCAGCTCCCAAACCCTTCTAGGTAGCTCCTACAATGAGCAGTTCTTC
TRBJ2-1 TRBV4-2 - - CASSQEGGLNNEQFF TGTGCCAGCAGCCAAGAAGGGGGACTCAACAATGAGCAGTTCTTC
TRBJ2-1 TRBV7-2 once - CASSLARGSRDEQFF TGTGCCAGCAGCTTAGCGAGAGGCTCTAGAGATGAGCAGTTCTTC
TRBJ1-2 TRBV30 once - CACLPGPGNYGYTF TGTGCCTGTCTCCCCGGACCGGGTAACTATGGCTACACCTTC
TRBJ2-7 TRBV11-2 - TRBD2 CASRPSGRGEQYF TGTGCCAGCAGACCTAGCGGGAGGGGCGAGCAGTACTTC
TRBJ2-3 TRBV2 - TRBD2 CASSDGSGRTDTQYF TGTGCCAGCAGTGATGGTAGCGGGAGAACAGATACGCAGTATTTT
TRBJ1-3 TRBV2 - - CASSTSGRPSGNTIYF -
TRBJ2-3 TRBV27 - - CASRRRRTTDTQYF TGTGCCAGCAGGAGAAGAAGGACCACAGATACGCAGTATTTT
TRBJ1-1 TRBV5-6 - - CASGSVLGRDGFGNTEAFF TGTGCCAGCGGTTCCGTCCTGGGCAGGGATGGTTTTGGAAACACTGAAGCTTTCTTT
TRBJ2-3 TRBV7-2 - - CASSLEVGGARTDTQYF TGTGCCAGCAGCTTAGAGGTTGGCGGGGCTCGCACAGATACGCAGTATTTT
TRBJ2-5 TRBV27 few - CASSLAYQETQYF TGTGCCAGCAGTCTCGCCTACCAAGAGACCCAGTACTTC
TRBJ2-2 TRBV11-2 once - CASSLGSGSNTGELFF TGTGCCAGCAGCTTAGGTAGCGGATCGAACACCGGGGAGCTGTTTTTT
TRBJ2-5 TRBV18 - - CASSPLASSQVTQYF TGTGCCAGCTCACCACTCGCATCTTCCCAGGTGACCCAGTACTTC
TRBJ1-5 TRBV6-6 - - CASSYSETLGQPQHF TGTGCCAGCAGTTACTCCGAAACGTTAGGTCAGCCCCAGCATTTT
TRBJ1-5 TRBV7-2 - - CASSLGTGTGNQPQHF TGTGCCAGCAGCTTAGGAACAGGGACGGGCAATCAGCCCCAGCATTTT
TRBJ2-2 TRBV11-2 - - CASSLRRQNTGELFF TGTGCCAGCAGCCTAAGGAGACAGAACACCGGGGAGCTGTTTTTT
TRBJ1-3 TRBV6-1 - - CASITGPATGNTIYF TGTGCCAGCATTACCGGTCCTGCGACTGGAAACACCATATATTTT